This TCR beta chain was profiled in a study of CD8 T cells in ankylosing spondylitis. The study's findings and limits: Disease-linked clones had a CD8+ phenotype and relatively low frequency in peripheral blood. There were earlier reports of some motif variants in reactive arthritis synovial fluid and blood.

This clonotype turned up a few times. The target antigen is unknown. 5'-RACE, quantitative and with molecular barcodes, yielded the TCR beta libraries. TCRdb reprocessed the 5' RACE reads via MiXCR and lists one record per CDR3 protein. The repertoire holds roughly 170,000 distinct CDR3 sequences, with 9.8% as singletons. The CDR3 runs to 15 residues. J lost 3 bases, V lost 4 bases, and 9 bases had no gene match. The germline V gene has CDR1 GTSNPN and CDR2 SVGIG (reference sequence). The sample taken for sequencing was blood, either unsorted or a sorted T cell fraction (not recorded which). The source is a female donor with ankylosing spondylitis or in good health (not recorded which). The V and J genes are TRBV30 and TRBJ2-5; 9 bases match TRBD1. The CDR3 region is CAWTLRGQGEETQYF. CDR3 in DNA: TGTGCCTGGACCCTTCGGGGACAGGGTGAAGAGACCCAGTACTTC.